This T cell receptor (beta chain) was profiled in a study of blood T cell repertoires in COVID-19 (dated by TCRdb to 2018 to 2021). Context from the whole study: Samples from collaborators originated in the United States, Italy and Spain and spanned both the acute and convalescent phases of COVID-19. The material from the prospective study consisted of cDNA or gDNA derived from T cells, B-cell-depleted T cells, or PBMCs. Deeply sampled blood TCRbeta repertoires from subjects exposed to, actively infected with, or recovered from COVID-19 were included in the dataset. The repertoires were released in a freely available public database meant as a resource for research on the immune response to SARS-CoV-2. Samples came from the ongoing ImmuneRACE study (first 160 participants) plus 1,254 subjects from 6 global collaborators. Sample metadata almost always included a de-identified subject ID, COVID-19 status, age in years and sex. Where available, HLA class I and class II types were obtained from metadata supplied by the sample provider rather than from assay-based typing.

Whole blood was collected in K2EDTA tubes by collaborating institutions according to the institutions' own protocols. Collaborator samples were shipped for TCRbeta analysis as frozen whole blood, isolated PBMCs, or DNA extracted from either sample type. Looking up the germline V gene yields CDR1 SGDLS and CDR2 YYNGEE. For this chain, trimming is 2 bases at the V end and 5 bases at the J end, and the number of junction bases without a gene match is 8. Taken from cysteine to phenylalanine, the CDR3 has 15 residues. Just CDR3 DNA is preserved here, 45 bases in frame from base 1. With respect to this clone: Its specific antigen is unknown. The record has no base qualities; no much larger clone is one base away.

General findings and caveats noted by the study authors: The quantity of clinical and demographic metadata differed by source and by participant and was supplied without curation.

TCRbeta CDR3 regions were amplified from genomic DNA by means of the immunoSEQ Assay, a bias-controlled multiplex PCR. In the paper's pipeline: The number of nucleated cells in each sample was estimated from the amplification of reference gene primers within the assay. Sequence reads were collapsed and filtered to measure the absolute abundance of every unique TCRbeta CDR3 rearrangement. For each sample, productive Simpson clonality was calculated as the square root of Simpson's diversity index across productive rearrangements. Not all clones reach the TCRdb copy of this immuneACCESS table, which keeps in-frame sequences only. Checked studies attribute under half of the gap to unresolved V genes and leave the rest unexplained. That table furnishes V, J and clone size, whereas the DNA furnished D and trimming. This sample is represented by 300,000 or so clones; roughly 91% of them were singletons. 1% of the sample is in the top ten clones.

Sequenced material: peripheral blood. The V and J genes are TRBV9 and TRBJ2-3, with TRBD2 matching 7 junction bases. This sequence was found in a man aged 45 to 65 with active or convalescent COVID-19. The bases read TGTGCCAGCAGCGTGAGACTAGCCCAGGGAGATACGCAGTATTTT. It codes for CASSVRLAQGDTQYF.